Below, 18 T cell receptor beta chains from the same sample are listed, as sequenced in a study of blood T cell repertoires in COVID-19. The repertoire was sequenced with immunoSEQ multiplex PCR; TCRdb's copy has only in-frame clones and lacks some. This table has about 160,000 clones, around 90% appearing once. The sample taken for sequencing was peripheral blood. These receptors were obtained from an older woman with active or convalescent COVID-19.

The chain has TRBV5-4 and TRBJ2-5; D remains ambiguous. Germline CDR1 SGHNT, CDR2 YYREEE (reference sequence). This CDR3 comprises 12 residues. V lost 0 bases to trimming and J lost 9 bases, with 9 bases between them. This CDR3 is CASSLDVSPQYF. CDR3 nucleotide sequence: TGTGCCAGCAGCTTGGATGTTAGCCCCCAGTACTTC.

V usage is TRBV19 and J usage is TRBJ2-5, with D perhaps matching TRBD1 (6 bases). V was clipped by 9 bases and J by 5 bases, with 22 bases between them. Looked up from germline, CDR1 is LNHDA and CDR2 is SQIVND (reference sequence). The CDR3 covers 15 residues. The chain's CDR3 is CASQSRDTPLETQYF. DNA for the CDR3: TGTGCCAGCCAATCCCGGGACACCCCTCTGGAGACCCAGTACTTC.

This sequence joins TRBV7-9 and TRBJ1-2; D might be TRBD1 (6 bases). Trimming cost V 0 bases and J 2 bases, with 13 bases left between them. Germline V lookup: CDR1 SEHNR, CDR2 FQNEAQ (reference sequence). The CDR3 length is 16 residues. Here the CDR3 DNA reads TGTGCCAGCAGCTTAGCGTCGCGCAGGGGCAACTATGGCTACACCTTC. As protein: CASSLASRRGNYGYTF. The full variable domain, with the rest looked up from reference TRBV7-9 and TRBJ1-2, is DTGVSQNPRHKITKRGQNVTFRCDPISEHNRLYWYRQTLGQGPEFLTYFQNEAQLEKSRLLSDRFSAERPKGSFSTLEIQRTEQGDSAMYLCASSLASRRGNYGYTFGSGTRLTVV.

This clone was recorded once. This chain links TRBV19 with TRBJ2-7; TRBD1 might be the D (5 bases). The V end lost 3 bases, the J end lost 7 bases, and 16 bases lay between the germline ends. The CDR3 sequence is 14 residues long. The germline gives CDR1 LNHDA, CDR2 SQIVND (reference sequence). The CDR3 reads CASSMQGRVGEQYF. The CDR3 coding sequence is TGTGCCAGTAGTATGCAGGGCCGGGTGGGTGAGCAGTACTTC.

The chain links TRBV19 to TRBJ1-2, with 7 bases identical to TRBD1. Germline values: CDR1 LNHDA, CDR2 SQIVND (reference sequence). CDR3 length: 17 amino acids. The ends lost 3 bases at V and 6 bases at J; junction bases unmatched: 16. In DNA form, the CDR3 reads TGTGCCAGTAGTATTCGCCTGACAGGGCCAAGGGAGAATGGCTACACCTTC. It encodes CASSIRLTGPRENGYTF.

This chain joins TRBV4-3 and TRBJ1-4; 7 nucleotides match TRBD1. CDR1 LGHNA and CDR2 YSLEER come from the germline V gene. The CDR3 sequence is 14 residues long. The ends lost 8 bases at V and 8 bases at J; junction bases unmatched: 11. DNA of the CDR3: TGCGCCAGCTCCATAGGGGGCGGAAGCGAAAAACTGTTTTTT. Translated: CASSIGGGSEKLFF.

The chain links TRBV18 to TRBJ1-1; a possible D gene is TRBD1 (6 bases). The germline CDR1 and CDR2 sequences are KGHSH and LQKENI. The CDR3 consists of 14 residues. Trimming pared 2 bases from V and 3 bases from J, leaving 10 bases between. CDR3 in DNA: TGTGCCAGCTCACCAGGGGGCGCGGACACTGAAGCTTTCTTT. It translates to CASSPGGADTEAFF.

The rearrangement uses TRBV30 and TRBJ1-4; TRBD1 is a possible D gene (6 bases). Per the germline V gene, CDR1 is GTSNPN and CDR2 is SVGIG (reference sequence). Trimming removed 2 bases at V and 8 bases at J, with 15 bases between. The CDR3 runs 14 residues. DNA for the CDR3: TGTGCCTGGAGTCAGGGGACCTTTAGGGAAAAACTGTTTTTT. It translates to CAWSQGTFREKLFF. Supplemented by reference TRBV30 and TRBJ1-4, the full variable domain reads SQTIHQWPATLVQPVGSPLSLECTVEGTSNPNLYWYRQAAGRGLQLLFYSVGIGQISSEVPQNLSASRPQDRQFILSSKKLLLSDSGFYLCAWSQGTFREKLFFGSGTQLSVL.

The chain has TRBV7-2 and TRBJ1-2; 9 positions agree with TRBD1. Germline CDR1 SGHTA, CDR2 FQGNSA. This CDR3 comprises 14 residues. V lost 7 bases to trimming and J lost 1 base; unmatched junction nucleotides: 4. CDR3 in amino acids: CASTDRGVNYGYTF. Here the CDR3 DNA reads TGTGCCAGCACCGACAGGGGGGTTAACTATGGCTACACCTTC.

This clone was recorded once. The chain is built from TRBV6-2 or TRBV6-3 and TRBJ2-1; 12 nucleotides match TRBD2. This CDR3 region has 16 residues. CDR1 is MNHEY and CDR2 is SVGEGT in the germline V gene. V was clipped by 3 bases and J by 8 bases; unmatched bases: 8. For the CDR3, the DNA is TGTGCCAGCAGTTATAAAGGACTAGCGGGGTCTTATGAGCAGTTCTTC. As protein: CASSYKGLAGSYEQFF.

This sequence joins TRBV6-5 and TRBJ1-3; 9 nucleotides align to TRBD1. Per the germline V gene, CDR1 is MNHEY and CDR2 is SVGAGI. The J segment lost 6 bases and the V segment lost 5 bases, leaving 2 bases of the junction unmatched. The CDR3 loop spans 13 amino acids. The CDR3 reads CASSRDRANTIYF. CDR3 nucleotide sequence: TGTGCCAGCAGTCGGGACAGGGCAAACACCATATATTTT.

The chain combines TRBV5-1 with TRBJ1-1; tentatively, D is TRBD1 (6 bases). The V end was cut by 4 bases, the J end by 4 bases, with 20 bases between. The CDR3 consists of 16 residues. The germline V gene has CDR1 SGHRS and CDR2 YFSETQ. The CDR3 protein is CASSIGTGGRVTEAFF. The CDR3 bases are TGCGCCAGCAGCATAGGGACCGGGGGGCGGGTCACTGAAGCTTTCTTT. Full variable domain (outside the CDR3, taken from reference TRBV5-1 and TRBJ1-1): KAGVTQTPRYLIKTRGQQVTLSCSPISGHRSVSWYQQTPGQGLQFLFEYFSETQRNKGNFPGRFSGRQFSNSRSEMNVSTLELGDSALYLCASSIGTGGRVTEAFFGQGTRLTVV.

The chain joins TRBV11-2 to TRBJ2-7; 8 bases match TRBD1. V dropped 3 bases and J dropped 2; count of bases not matched to a gene: 3. CDR3 length: 14 residues. The germline V gene encodes CDR1 SGHAT and CDR2 FQNNGV. CDR3 loop: CASSFGTGTYEQYF. In DNA, the CDR3 is TGTGCCAGCAGCTTCGGGACAGGTACCTACGAGCAGTACTTC.

Only one count was recorded for this clone. The rearrangement joins TRBV18 to TRBJ2-1; 8 bases fit TRBD1. The V gene end was trimmed by 3 bases and the J gene end by 4 bases; junction bases not matched to a gene: 5. The CDR3 extends over 15 amino acids. Germline CDR1 and CDR2: KGHSH and LQKENI. CDR3 coding DNA: TGTGCCAGCTCACCCGGACAGGGCTCGTACAATGAGCAGTTCTTC. This sequence encodes CASSPGQGSYNEQFF.

V and J are TRBV4-3 and TRBJ1-3; no clear D gene. The CDR3 is 14 residues long. Looked up from germline, CDR1 is LGHNA and CDR2 is YSLEER. V lost 0 bases to trimming and J lost 4 bases, with 7 bases between them. CDR3 region: CASSQESVGNTIYF. DNA of the CDR3: TGCGCCAGCAGCCAAGAGTCGGTGGGAAACACCATATATTTT.

This rearrangement joins TRBV7-2 to TRBJ2-7; 7 nucleotides match TRBD1. V lost 3 bases and J lost 5; bases outside the gene matches: 4. Germline V lookup: CDR1 SGHTA, CDR2 FQGNSA. The CDR3 totals 13 residues. CDR3 loop: CASSFDRENEQYF. The CDR3 DNA is TGTGCCAGCAGCTTCGACAGGGAAAACGAGCAGTACTTC.

The chain recombines TRBV5-4 with TRBJ2-7; 7 bases align to TRBD1. J was trimmed by 0 bases and V by 4 bases; bases with no gene match: 7. Germline CDR1 SGHNT, CDR2 YYREEE (reference sequence). This CDR3 has 15 amino acids. The CDR3 DNA reads as TGTGCCAGCAGCACTCGGACAGGCCTCTCCTACGAGCAGTACTTC. This encodes CASSTRTGLSYEQYF.

The V gene is TRBV5-1, the J gene TRBJ2-3, with D possibly matching TRBD2 (6 bases). Trimming removed 4 bases at V and 2 bases at J, with 17 bases between. CDR1 SGHRS and CDR2 YFSETQ come from the germline V gene. This CDR3 is built from 16 residues. CDR3 coding DNA: TGCGCCAGCAGCCTCAATCCGGGACTCACCACAGATACGCAGTATTTT. Encoded protein: CASSLNPGLTTDTQYF.